This TCR beta chain was captured in a study of blood T cell repertoires in COVID-19. Study in general: The samples span acute and convalescent COVID-19 from the United States, Italy and Spain. Nucleic acid was either cDNA or gDNA, and it came from T cells, B-cell-depleted T cells, or PBMCs.

The method was immunoSEQ multiplex PCR; TCRdb's version includes in-frame clones alone and lacks a portion of them. The table shows under 300,000 clones, with about 83% occurring only once. The CDR3 length is 12 residues. The germline V and J ends were trimmed by 4 bases and 6 bases, with 8 bases remaining between them. CDR1 is LGHDT and CDR2 is YNNKEL in the germline V gene (reference sequence). The chain recombines TRBV3-1 (or the pseudogene TRBV3-2) with TRBJ2-3; D is unresolved. The sequenced material came from peripheral blood. The receptor comes from an elderly man with acute or convalescent COVID-19. DNA for the CDR3: TGTGCCAGCAGCCCTTTCCGGGATACGCAGTATTTT. It is translated as CASSPFRDTQYF.